This T cell receptor beta chain was obtained from a study of T cell responses to AZD1222 COVID-19 vaccine. TCRdb's copy holds only in-frame clones and misses some; the assay was immunoSEQ multiplex PCR. Here the sample spans 95,000 to 100,000 clones, 84% being singletons. The TCR sequence derives from an adult who received the AZD1222 COVID-19 vaccine. The sequenced sample was peripheral blood, obtained 28 days after the second AZD1222 dose.

CDR3 sequence (DNA): TGTGCCAGCAGCTTAGCGGTTTATGGCGCCACTGAAGCTTTCTTT. Translating gives CASSLAVYGATEAFF. The J gene is TRBJ1-1, the V gene TRBV11-2; D remains ambiguous. The germline V and J ends were trimmed by 1 base and 4 bases, with 13 bases remaining between them. This CDR3 spans 15 amino acids. Germline CDR1 SGHAT, CDR2 FQNNGV.